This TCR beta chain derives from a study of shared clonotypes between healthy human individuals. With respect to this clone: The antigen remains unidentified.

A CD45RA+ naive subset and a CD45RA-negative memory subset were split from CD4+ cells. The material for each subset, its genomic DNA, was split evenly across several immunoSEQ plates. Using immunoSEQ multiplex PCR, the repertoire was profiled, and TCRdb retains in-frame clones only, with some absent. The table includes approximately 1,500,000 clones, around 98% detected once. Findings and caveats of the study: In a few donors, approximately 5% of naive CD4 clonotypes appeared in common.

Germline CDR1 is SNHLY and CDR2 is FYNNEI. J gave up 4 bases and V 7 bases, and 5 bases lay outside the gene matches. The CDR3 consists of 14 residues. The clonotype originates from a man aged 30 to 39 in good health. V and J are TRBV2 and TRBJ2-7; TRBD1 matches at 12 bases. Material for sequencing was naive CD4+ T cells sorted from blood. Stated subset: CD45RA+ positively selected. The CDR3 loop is CASKPGQGAYEQYF. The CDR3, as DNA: TGTGCCAGCAAGCCGGGACAGGGGGCTTACGAGCAGTACTTC.